This TCR beta chain was observed in a study of control samples from healthy donors and cancer patients. The protocol was immunoSEQ multiplex PCR, while the TCRdb copy is restricted to in-frame clones and leaves out a portion. The sample lists almost 85,000 clones; 70% to 85% were seen once. CDR1 and CDR2 (germline): KGHSH, LQKENI. CDR3 length: 16 residues. V dropped 0 bases and J dropped 0 bases, with 9 bases sitting between them. This sequence originates from a man between 60 and 70 years old with head and neck cancer. The sequencing sample was made of PBMCs. The chain uses TRBV18 and TRBJ2-1, with unresolved D. The CDR3 protein is CASSPPSFSSYNEQFF. The CDR3 bases are TGTGCCAGCTCACCACCGTCCTTCTCCTCCTACAATGAGCAGTTCTTC.